This T cell receptor beta chain was found in a study of cytomegalovirus exposure and HLA in healthy donors. Study findings and constraints: TCR sequences were mostly rare, though some public TCRs occurred in many donors. In the 130 or so validation repertoires, a later analysis found that first-cohort TCR clusters tended to co-occur.

A remark on this clone: Antigen: not known.

Some clones are missing from TCRdb's copy, which holds only in-frame ones; the method was immunoSEQ multiplex PCR. This sample carries under 100,000 clones, roughly 94% of them seen once, and the ten largest clones take 0.55% to 0.75%. CDR1 is MNHEY, CDR2 SVGAGI, per germline. V lost 10 bases to trimming and J lost 3 bases, with 18 bases between them. The CDR3 contains 14 residues. The chain employs TRBV6-5 and TRBJ1-2; TRBD1 might be the D (6 bases). The TCR originated in a woman aged 18-29 years in good health and CMV-seronegative. The sample consisted of PBMCs. CDR3 loop: CATTQTGSYYGYTF. As DNA, the CDR3 is TGTGCCACCACCCAAACAGGGTCATACTATGGCTACACCTTC.